This passage covers 18 T cell receptor beta chains from one sample sequenced in a study of T cell responses to AZD1222 COVID-19 vaccine. Repertoires were generated with immunoSEQ multiplex PCR, while TCRdb's copy carries only in-frame clones and drops some. Of 130,000 or so clones in the sample, approximately 85% were seen once. The sequencing used peripheral blood, collected 28 days after the second AZD1222 dose. Receptor source: an adult who received the AZD1222 COVID-19 vaccine.

V and J are TRBV5-3 and TRBJ2-7, with TRBD2 matching 9 bases. TRBV5-3 is given ORF status, its function remaining uncertain. Unmatched junction bases numbered 8, after V lost 5 bases and J lost 2 bases. The CDR3 runs to 15 residues. Here the CDR3 reads CARRGRLAETYEQYF. CDR3 coding DNA: TGTGCCAGAAGGGGTCGACTAGCGGAGACCTACGAGCAGTACTTC.

V is TRBV7-9 and J is TRBJ2-1, with TRBD1 as a possible D gene (6 bases). The CDR3 is 13 residues long. V was cut by 4 bases and J by 4 bases, with 8 bases left in between. Germline loops: CDR1 SEHNR, CDR2 FQNEAQ (reference sequence). The CDR3 sequence is CASSYDRYNEQFF. The CDR3 DNA reads TGTGCCAGCAGCTACGACAGGTACAATGAGCAGTTCTTC.

The chain recombines TRBV12-3 or TRBV12-4 with TRBJ1-1; D unresolved. CDR3 length: 13 amino acids. V lost 2 bases and J lost 10, with 14 bases in between. CDR3 sequence (DNA): TGTGCCAGCAGTTTAACTCGTAAGGCCGGAGCTTTCTTT. Protein: CASSLTRKAGAFF.

The V gene is TRBV27, the J gene TRBJ1-1, with 8 bases matching TRBD1. From germline, CDR1 is MNHEY and CDR2 SMNVEV (reference sequence). With 0 bases clipped from V and 4 bases from J, the junction kept 10 bases outside the gene matches. This CDR3 contains 17 residues. CDR3 DNA: TGTGCCAGCAGTTTATCGTTCGCCAGGGGGCGTAGCACTGAAGCTTTCTTT. Its protein product is CASSLSFARGRSTEAFF.

The chain recombines TRBV5-6 with TRBJ1-6; possibly TRBD1 for D (5 bases). CDR1 and CDR2 from the germline V gene are SGHDT and YYEEEE. The CDR3 extends over 15 amino acids. The V and J ends lost 4 bases and 3 bases respectively, with 11 bases between them. The CDR3 protein is CASSGRDFYNSPLHF. The CDR3 DNA reads as TGTGCCAGCAGCGGAAGGGACTTCTATAATTCACCCCTCCACTTT.

V usage is TRBV3-1 (or the pseudogene TRBV3-2) and J usage is TRBJ1-4; D uncertain. CDR1 is LGHDT and CDR2 is YNNKEL in the germline V gene (reference sequence). Trimming pared 1 base from V and 7 bases from J, leaving 13 bases between. This CDR3 is built from 15 residues. The CDR3 DNA is TGTGCCAGCAGCCAAGTAGAAGACCCCTTTGAAAAACTGTTTTTT. It codes for CASSQVEDPFEKLFF.

The chain combines TRBV11-3 with TRBJ2-7; D unresolved. Per germline, CDR1 SGHNT and CDR2 YENEEA. The CDR3 totals 13 residues. V was pared by 7 bases and J by 0 bases, with 10 bases between. The CDR3 sequence: CASTVGHSYEQYF. CDR3 in DNA: TGTGCCAGCACCGTGGGCCACTCCTACGAGCAGTACTTC.

CDR3 amino acids: CASSRNRGSGENIQYF. Here the CDR3 DNA reads TGTGCCAGCAGCCGTAATCGTGGTAGCGGGGAAAACATTCAGTACTTC. The chain couples TRBV4-2 to TRBJ2-4, with 8 nucleotides matching TRBD2. Germline V gene lookup returns CDR1 LGHNA and CDR2 YNFKEQ. The CDR3 runs 16 residues. V shed 4 bases, J shed 5 bases, and the junction held 10 bases outside the gene matches.

The genes are TRBV9 and TRBJ2-5; D may be TRBD2 (6 bases). V was clipped by 5 bases and J by 0 bases, with 8 bases between them. CDR1 SGDLS and CDR2 YYNGEE come from the germline V gene. The CDR3 contains 13 residues. The CDR3 sequence: CASRGDYQETQYF. The CDR3 DNA reads as TGTGCCAGCAGAGGGGACTACCAAGAGACCCAGTACTTC. Full variable domain (rest looked up from reference TRBV9 and TRBJ2-5): DSGVTQTPKHLITATGQRVTLRCSPRSGDLSVYWYQQSLDQGLQFLIQYYNGEERAKGNILERFSAQQFPDLHSELNLSSLELGDSALYFCASRGDYQETQYFGPGTRLLVL.

The chain joins TRBV6-5 to TRBJ2-2, with 7 nucleotides matching TRBD2. Trimming cost V 7 bases and J 2 bases; bases outside gene matches: 4. CDR1 is MNHEY, CDR2 SVGAGI, per germline. The CDR3 runs to 14 residues. As DNA, the CDR3 is TGTGCCAGCATGGGGGGGGTTAACACCGGGGAGCTGTTTTTT. It is translated as CASMGGVNTGELFF.

This clone was seen only a few times. The chain uses TRBV9 and TRBJ2-7; the match to TRBD1 covers 9 bases. This CDR3 comprises 15 residues. The V segment lost 5 bases and the J segment 2 bases; nucleotides outside the gene matches: 8. Germline values: CDR1 SGDLS, CDR2 YYNGEE. The CDR3 spells CASSLTGTGPYEQYF. In DNA, the CDR3 is TGTGCCAGCAGTCTTACCGGGACAGGGCCCTACGAGCAGTACTTC.

CDR3 protein: CASSQEASLGNQPQHF. The DNA for the CDR3 is TGCGCCAGCAGCCAAGAAGCTAGCCTCGGCAATCAGCCCCAGCATTTT. J is TRBJ1-5 and V is TRBV4-1, with no clear D. Trimming took 0 bases from V and 2 from J, leaving 11 bases between them. CDR3 length equals 16 residues. Germline CDR1 is MGHRA and CDR2 is YSYEKL.

V gene TRBV4-1 combines with J gene TRBJ2-7, with 11 bases matching TRBD2. The CDR3 loop spans 21 amino acids. With V trimmed by 1 base and J by 4 bases, 21 bases remained unmatched. Germline CDR1 MGHRA, CDR2 YSYEKL. The CDR3 spells CASSQAGDRRRGSGRGYEQYF. The CDR3 DNA is TGCGCCAGCAGCCAAGCGGGCGACCGGCGACGGGGTAGCGGGAGGGGGTACGAGCAGTACTTC.

The chain is built from TRBV28 and TRBJ1-2; D is undetermined. The germline gives CDR1 MDHEN, CDR2 SYDVKM. Trimming cost V 7 bases and J 8 bases, with 11 bases left between them. The CDR3 is 11 residues long. The DNA of the CDR3 is TGTGCCAGCAATGCGCGGCTGGGCTACACCTTC. Its protein is CASNARLGYTF.

The chain employs TRBV10-3 and TRBJ1-1; tentative D call: TRBD1 (6 bases). V was cut by 3 bases and J by 11 bases, with 16 bases left in between. Looked up from germline, CDR1 is ENHRY and CDR2 is SYGVKD. The CDR3 is 13 residues long. This CDR3 is CAISENQGLAAFF. Here the CDR3 DNA reads TGTGCCATCAGTGAAAATCAGGGGCTCGCGGCTTTCTTT.

The rearrangement uses TRBV19 and TRBJ2-1; the D is unclear. The V gene lost 5 bases and the J gene lost 9 bases, with 14 bases spanning the gap. The CDR3 runs to 13 residues. CDR1 and CDR2 from the germline V gene are LNHDA and SQIVND (reference sequence). The CDR3, as DNA: TGTGCCAGTAGTGCTCCGGGTTGGGGTGAGCAGTTCTTC. Encoded protein: CASSAPGWGEQFF.

V usage is TRBV4-2 and J usage is TRBJ2-6, with 7 bases fitting TRBD1. The CDR3 consists of 16 residues. Germline V gene sequence: CDR1 LGHNA, CDR2 YNFKEQ. With V trimmed by 1 base and J by 4 bases, 4 bases remained unmatched. The CDR3 region is CASSQGKGAGANVLTF. CDR3 DNA: TGTGCCAGCAGCCAAGGGAAGGGGGCCGGGGCCAACGTCCTGACTTTC.

The chain joins TRBV18 to TRBJ1-1; D uncertain. V gave up 0 bases and J gave up 3 bases, with 11 bases separating them. CDR1 is KGHSH, CDR2 LQKENI, per germline. The CDR3 has 15 amino acids. The CDR3 sequence is CASSPPGWADTEAFF. Written as DNA, the CDR3 is TGTGCCAGCTCACCACCGGGGTGGGCCGACACTGAAGCTTTCTTT.